This entry lists 16 T cell receptor beta chains sequenced from one sample in a study of CD8+CD57+ T cells in acquired aplastic anemia. An expansion of CD8+CD57+ cells by flow cytometry had been shown in patients chosen for sequencing. Genomic DNA was employed as the template in profiling TCR beta VDJ and CDR3. MiXCR was run by TCRdb on the reads, yielding one entry per CDR3 protein. The sample lists a few hundred thousand distinct CDR3 sequences; around a third were seen once. The sequenced sample consisted of sorted CD4+, CD8+, or CD8+CD57+ T cells (not recorded which) from PBMCs. All receptors come from a human donor with aplastic anemia.

The sample holds many counts of this clonotype. CDR3 region: CASSEYQVTHGYTF. The CDR3 DNA is TGTGCCAGCAGTGAATATCAGGTCACCCATGGCTACACCTTC. The chain uses TRBV25-1 and TRBJ1-2, with D uncertain. Germline V gene lookup returns CDR1 MGHDK and CDR2 SYGVNS. Trimming left V 0 bases short and J 6 bases short, with 11 bases between. This CDR3 is built from 14 residues.

DNA of the CDR3: TGTGCCAGCAGTTTTCTGGGGCGGCAGCCCCAGCATTTT. Its protein product is CASSFLGRQPQHF. The chain joins TRBV27 to TRBJ1-5; possible D gene TRBD1, 5 bases. V lost 3 bases, J lost 7 bases, and 10 bases lay in between. CDR3 length equals 13 residues. Germline assignment: CDR1 MNHEY and CDR2 SMNVEV (reference sequence).

At least ten counts were recorded for this clonotype. The chain joins TRBV29-1 to TRBJ1-2; a possible D gene is TRBD1 (6 bases). Trimming cost V 5 bases and J 1 base, with 8 bases left between them. The CDR3 contains 12 residues. CDR1 and CDR2 from the germline V gene are SQVTM and ANQGSEA. CDR3 in amino acids: CSVQDSNYGYTF. DNA of the CDR3: TGCAGCGTTCAGGACAGTAACTATGGCTACACCTTC. The variable domain in full, with the rest retrieved from reference TRBV29-1 and TRBJ1-2, is SAVISQKPSRDICQRGTSLTIQCQVDSQVTMMFWYRQQPGQSLTLIATANQGSEATYESGFVIDKFPISRPNLTFSTLTVSNMSPEDSSIYLCSVQDSNYGYTFGSGTRLTVV.

This clonotype was detected only a few times. The J gene is TRBJ1-2, the V gene TRBV30, with D tentatively TRBD1 (6 bases). CDR1 and CDR2 from the germline V gene are GTSNPN and SVGIG (reference sequence). The CDR3 has 15 residues. Trimming removed 0 bases from V and 7 bases from J, with 18 bases in between. The CDR3 loop is CAWSVLGVGAGGYTF. In DNA form, the CDR3 reads TGTGCCTGGAGTGTACTTGGAGTGGGGGCAGGTGGCTACACCTTC.

The chain links TRBV29-1 to TRBJ2-3; 13 nucleotides match TRBD2. Unmatched junction bases numbered 2, after V lost 4 bases and J lost 4 bases. Germline CDR1 and CDR2: SQVTM and ANQGSEA. There are 14 residues in the CDR3. This chain's CDR3 is CSVGLAGGPDTQYF. CDR3 nucleotide sequence: TGCAGCGTTGGACTAGCGGGGGGCCCAGATACGCAGTATTTT.

V and J are TRBV7-3 and TRBJ2-5; TRBD1 might be the D (5 bases). Deletions cut 4 bases from V and 4 bases from J, with 16 bases between. This CDR3 region has 15 residues. The germline CDR1 and CDR2 sequences are SGHTA and FQGTGA. The CDR3 DNA follows: TGTGCCAGCAGCTCTAGGGCAGGGCGGCGAGAGACCCAGTACTTC. The encoded protein is CASSSRAGRRETQYF.

The chain couples TRBV11-2 to TRBJ2-3; D could derive from TRBD1 or TRBD2 (5 bases each). This CDR3 has 15 residues. Per germline, CDR1 SGHAT and CDR2 FQNNGV. V lost 3 bases, J lost 0 bases, and 10 bases lay in between. The CDR3 nucleotides are TGTGCCAGCAGCTTGGACGGGGCGAGCACAGATACGCAGTATTTT. Its translation is CASSLDGASTDTQYF. The variable domain in full, with the rest retrieved from reference TRBV11-2 and TRBJ2-3, is EAGVAQSPRYKIIEKRQSVAFWCNPISGHATLYWYQQILGQGPKLLIQFQNNGVVDDSQLPKDRFSAERLKGVDSTLKIQPAKLEDSAVYLCASSLDGASTDTQYFGPGTRLTVL.

The table lists this clonotype with many counts. This chain connects TRBV10-3 to TRBJ1-4; 8 nucleotides line up with TRBD1. This CDR3 comprises 15 residues. The germline V gene encodes CDR1 ENHRY and CDR2 SYGVKD. V trimming: 4 bases; J trimming: 1 base; junction bases outside the gene matches: 2. Here the CDR3 reads CAISAGQGTNEKLFF. CDR3 in DNA: TGTGCCATCAGTGCTGGACAGGGAACTAATGAAAAACTGTTTTTT.

This clonotype was picked up many times. The chain couples TRBV7-9 to TRBJ1-1; no firm D call. The CDR3 is made up of 13 amino acids. Germline V gene lookup returns CDR1 SEHNR and CDR2 FQNEAQ (reference sequence). The V and J ends lost 7 bases and 0 bases respectively, with 9 bases between them. The CDR3: CASTGPLNTEAFF. In nucleotides, the CDR3 is TGTGCCAGCACCGGACCCCTGAACACTGAAGCTTTCTTT.

The J gene is TRBJ1-6, the V gene TRBV10-3, with 11 bases matching TRBD1. The CDR3 runs to 13 residues. V was pared by 6 bases and J by 13 bases, with 5 bases of the junction left unmatched. CDR1 and CDR2 (germline): ENHRY, SYGVKD. CDR3 sequence: CAISGTGGRPLHF. In nucleotides, the CDR3 is TGTGCCATCAGCGGGACAGGGGGAAGGCCCCTCCACTTT.

The chain is built from TRBV2 and TRBJ1-5, with TRBD1 as a possible D gene (6 bases). Trimming removed 7 bases at V and 0 bases at J, with 13 bases between. Germline assignment: CDR1 SNHLY and CDR2 FYNNEI. The CDR3 extends over 15 amino acids. The CDR3 DNA sequence: TGTGCCAGCACCCAGGGACACCATAGCAATCAGCCCCAGCATTTT. It yields the protein CASTQGHHSNQPQHF.

This clonotype was found many times. This chain joins TRBV12-3 or TRBV12-4 and TRBJ1-6; D not resolved. CDR3 length equals 13 residues. V lost 1 base to trimming and J lost 7 bases, with 5 bases between them. The CDR3 DNA reads as TGTGCCAGCAGTTTAGGGTTGAATTCACCCCTCCACTTT. Translating gives CASSLGLNSPLHF.

The J gene is TRBJ1-1, the V gene TRBV7-9; 7 nucleotides align to TRBD1. The CDR3 runs 17 residues. V dropped 6 bases and J dropped 1; count of bases not matched to a gene: 14. From germline, CDR1 is SEHNR and CDR2 FQNEAQ (reference sequence). The CDR3 region is CASRPDRSDTGNTEAFF. The CDR3 DNA follows: TGTGCCAGCAGACCGGACAGGTCCGACACCGGGAACACTGAAGCTTTCTTT.

CDR3 region: CASRWGTGAYEQYF. The DNA for the CDR3 is TGTGCCAGCCGGTGGGGGACAGGGGCCTACGAGCAGTACTTC. The chain combines TRBV2 with TRBJ2-7, with 10 bases fitting TRBD1. V shed 8 bases and J 2 bases; nucleotides not matched to a gene: 6. The CDR3 runs to 14 residues. The germline CDR1 and CDR2 sequences are SNHLY and FYNNEI.

The chain employs TRBV10-3 and TRBJ1-1, with unresolved D. The CDR3 covers 15 residues. V lost 6 bases and J 1 base, leaving 15 bases between the germline ends. The germline CDR1 and CDR2 sequences are ENHRY and SYGVKD. The CDR3 DNA reads as TGTGCCATCAGGTTGGTAGCCCAATCGAACACTGAAGCTTTCTTT. Amino acids: CAIRLVAQSNTEAFF.

This rearrangement joins TRBV6-1 to TRBJ1-5; D gene unclear. The length of the CDR3 is 15 residues. Per germline, CDR1 MNHNS and CDR2 SASEGT. V gave up 4 bases and J gave up 5 bases, with 15 bases separating them. CDR3 sequence reads: CASSAAGLGYQPQHF. DNA of the CDR3: TGTGCCAGCAGTGCCGCAGGCTTGGGGTATCAGCCCCAGCATTTT.